This TCR beta chain emerged from a study of cytomegalovirus exposure and HLA in healthy donors. The PCR was carried out with 60 Vbeta primers and 13 Jbeta primers. Sequenced by immunoSEQ multiplex PCR; TCRdb stores in-frame clones only, minus some. Among under 200,000 clones listed, less than 90% were seen once. In the case of this clone: Other DNA sequences within the sample encode an identical CDR3.

The source is a man aged 25 to 45 in good health and CMV-seronegative. Sample: PBMCs.

The CDR3 sequence is CALTDNQPQHF. The CDR3, as DNA: TGTGCCTTGACAGACAATCAGCCCCAGCATTTT. This chain joins TRBV13 and TRBJ1-5; TRBD1 is a possible D gene (5 bases). Between the trimmed V and J ends, which lost 11 bases and 3 bases, there was a span of 8 bases. This CDR3 has 11 amino acids. CDR1 and CDR2 (germline): PRHDT, FYEKMQ (reference sequence).